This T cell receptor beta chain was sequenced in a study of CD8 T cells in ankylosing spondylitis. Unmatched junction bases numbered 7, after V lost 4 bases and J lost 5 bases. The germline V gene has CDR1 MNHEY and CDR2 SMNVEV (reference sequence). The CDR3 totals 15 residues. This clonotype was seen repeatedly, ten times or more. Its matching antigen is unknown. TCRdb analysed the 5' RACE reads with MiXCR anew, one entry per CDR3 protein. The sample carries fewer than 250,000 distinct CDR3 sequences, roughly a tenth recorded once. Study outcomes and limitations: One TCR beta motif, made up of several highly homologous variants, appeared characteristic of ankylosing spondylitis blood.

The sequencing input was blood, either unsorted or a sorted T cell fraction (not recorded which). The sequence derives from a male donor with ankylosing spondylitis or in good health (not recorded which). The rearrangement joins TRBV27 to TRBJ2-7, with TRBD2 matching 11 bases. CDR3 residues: CASSSGTSGSNEQYF. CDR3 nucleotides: TGTGCCAGCAGTTCCGGGACTAGCGGCTCTAACGAGCAGTACTTC.